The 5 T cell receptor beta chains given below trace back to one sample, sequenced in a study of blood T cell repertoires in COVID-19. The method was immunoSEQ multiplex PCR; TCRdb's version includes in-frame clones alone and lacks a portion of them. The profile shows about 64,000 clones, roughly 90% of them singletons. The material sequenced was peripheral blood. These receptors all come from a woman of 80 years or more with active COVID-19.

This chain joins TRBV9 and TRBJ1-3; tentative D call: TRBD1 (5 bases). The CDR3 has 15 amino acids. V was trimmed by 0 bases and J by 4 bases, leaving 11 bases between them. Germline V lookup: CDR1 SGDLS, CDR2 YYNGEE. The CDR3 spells CASSVDQGSGNTIYF. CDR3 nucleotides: TGTGCCAGCAGCGTAGATCAGGGCTCCGGAAACACCATATATTTT.

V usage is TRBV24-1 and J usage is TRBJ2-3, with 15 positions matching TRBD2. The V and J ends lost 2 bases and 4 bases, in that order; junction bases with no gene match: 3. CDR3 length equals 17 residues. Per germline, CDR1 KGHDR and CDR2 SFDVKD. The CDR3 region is CATSDSGLAGGPDTQYF. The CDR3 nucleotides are TGTGCCACCAGTGATTCCGGACTAGCGGGAGGGCCAGATACGCAGTATTTT.

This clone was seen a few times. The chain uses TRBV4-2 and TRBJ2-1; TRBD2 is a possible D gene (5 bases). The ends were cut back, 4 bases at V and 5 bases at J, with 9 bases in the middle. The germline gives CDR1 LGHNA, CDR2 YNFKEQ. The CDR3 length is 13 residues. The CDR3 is CASSLTRDNEQFF. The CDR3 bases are TGTGCCAGCAGCCTCACTAGAGACAATGAGCAGTTCTTC.

CDR3 bases: TGTGCCAGCAGCCGCTGCCGGGACAGGGGGCCGGACAATGAGCAGTTCTTC. Translation gives CASSRCRDRGPDNEQFF. The chain has TRBV21-1 and TRBJ2-1; the table's D call, TRBD1, was not checked against the DNA. TRBV21-1 is marked as a pseudogene. This CDR3 has 17 amino acids.

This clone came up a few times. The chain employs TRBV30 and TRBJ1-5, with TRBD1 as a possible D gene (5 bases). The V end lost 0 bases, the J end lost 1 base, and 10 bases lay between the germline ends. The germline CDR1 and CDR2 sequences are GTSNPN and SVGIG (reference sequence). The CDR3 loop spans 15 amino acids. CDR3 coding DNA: TGTGCCTGGAGTGTAAGGCGACAGAGCAATCAGCCCCAGCATTTT. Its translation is CAWSVRRQSNQPQHF.